This T cell receptor beta chain appears in the sequencing data of a study of T cells in Graves' hyperthyroidism and ophthalmopathy. A Clinical Activity Score of at least 3, a NOSPECS grade of at least 4 and a duration under 3 months were recorded in the ophthalmopathy patients. General study results and limits: Most clonotypes expanded in thyroid above 0.001 were likewise present in blood.

Researchers amplified the TCR beta CDR3 regions from RNA transcripts. A set of HTBI primers served as the primers for a first-round RT-PCR of the TCR CDR3. MiXCR, applied by TCRdb to the multiplex PCR reads, yields one record per CDR3 protein. Of some 350,000 distinct CDR3 sequences in the sample, roughly 15% are singletons; the top ten hold roughly 19%. Deletions cut 6 bases from V and 2 bases from J, with 14 bases between. Germline V gene data show CDR1 as MNHNS and CDR2 as SASEGT. The CDR3 is 15 residues long. There are a few counts of this clonotype. What it binds is not known. This TCR was recovered from a woman aged 55-69 years with Graves' ophthalmopathy. The V gene is TRBV6-1, the J gene TRBJ2-1, with no clear D. The sequenced material came from blood. The CDR3 nucleotides read TGTGCCAGCAGCAAGACCGAGACCACCTACAATGAGCAGTTCTTC. Amino acid sequence: CASSKTETTYNEQFF.